This T cell receptor (beta chain) was identified in a study of blood T cell repertoires in COVID-19. Study-level background: From the United States, Italy and Spain came samples of acute and convalescent COVID-19. PBMCs, B-cell-depleted T cells, or T cells were the source of the cDNA or gDNA that made up the material.

In the original workflow: Estimates of nucleated cell counts were drawn from the amplification of reference gene primers. Libraries were prepared by immunoSEQ multiplex PCR; TCRdb keeps only in-frame clonotypes and omits some of them. The V and J calls and the clone size are those of that table, but D and trimming were determined from the DNA. The top ten clones hold 6.5% to 8% of a sample with some 380,000 clones, almost 90% of them seen once. Germline V gives CDR1 SNHLY, CDR2 FYNNEI. Between the trimmed V and J ends, which lost 9 bases and 0 bases, there was a span of 8 bases. The CDR3 has 12 amino acids.

Sequences were obtained from peripheral blood. The rearrangement uses TRBV2 and TRBJ1-1; tentatively, D is TRBD1 (5 bases). This sequence originates from a man aged 18 to 30 with active or convalescent COVID-19. CDR3 residues: CARGQVNTEAFF. CDR3 nucleotide sequence: TGTGCCAGGGGGCAAGTGAACACTGAAGCTTTCTTT.